The sequence of this T cell receptor beta chain was determined in a study of cytomegalovirus exposure and HLA in healthy donors. Study-wide findings and caveats: An assumption of roughly uniform sequencing depth across donors underlay the presence/absence analyses. TCR beta chain V- and J-gene trimming was linked, in a later analysis, to a missense variant in DCLRE1C.

This clone was found once. What it recognizes is unknown. Whereas donors were nominally healthy upon sampling, unrecorded immune exposures were probable. This PCR relied on a set of 60 Vbeta primers and 13 Jbeta primers. Sequenced by immunoSEQ multiplex PCR; TCRdb stores in-frame clones only, minus some. This sample carries roughly 250,000 clones, about 80% of them seen once, and the ten largest clones take about 0.3%. The CDR3 loop spans 15 amino acids. The germline V gene encodes CDR1 MNHEY and CDR2 SMNVEV (reference sequence). V was pared by 6 bases and J by 1 base, with 6 bases of the junction left unmatched.

Sequenced material: PBMCs. This sequence originates from a girl aged 2 to 9 in good health and CMV-seronegative. This rearrangement joins TRBV27 to TRBJ2-1; 7 bases are a match to TRBD2. The CDR3 sequence: CASSTGLRSYNEQFF. CDR3 sequence (DNA): TGTGCCAGCAGCACGGGACTAAGATCCTACAATGAGCAGTTCTTC.